The source of this T cell receptor (beta chain) is a study of OX40 agonist ivuxolimab in advanced cancers. Sequencing was performed with immunoSEQ multiplex PCR; in TCRdb, only in-frame clones are kept and a portion is missing. The table has around 40,000 clones, over 65% seen once; the top ten hold 15%. The sequenced sample was CD4+ or CD8+ T cells sorted from blood, obtained in a trial of the OX40 agonist ivuxolimab. The TCR originated in an adult with an advanced solid tumor such as melanoma, head and neck, liver or kidney cancer.

The CDR3 DNA follows: TGTGCCAGCACCTCGGGACTAGCAGCAAATACGCAGTATTTT. Translation: CASTSGLAANTQYF. The genes are TRBV28 and TRBJ2-3; 9 bases are shared with TRBD2. This CDR3 has 14 amino acids. Germline V gene sequence: CDR1 MDHEN, CDR2 SYDVKM. The V segment lost 7 bases and the J segment 7 bases; nucleotides outside the gene matches: 9.